These 5 T cell receptor beta chains were all obtained from the same sample, sequenced in a study of T-cell reconstitution after alpha-beta-depleted transplantation in children. TCRbeta library construction was performed incorporating unique molecular identifiers. TCRdb redid the calling of the PCR reads with MiXCR, one entry per CDR3 protein. The repertoire holds about 640,000 distinct CDR3 sequences, with under 15% as singletons. Specimen: PBMCs, mostly from graft donor cells, collected 360 days after TCRalphabeta/CD19-depleted stem cell transplant. These receptors were obtained from a male patient between 10 and 17 years old who had a stem cell transplant for acute myeloid leukemia, so the T cells may come from the graft donor.

This chain links TRBV4-3 with TRBJ2-3; 8 positions match TRBD2. Germline lookup yields CDR1 LGHNA and CDR2 YSLEER. The trim removed 3 bases at V and 4 bases at J, leaving 9 bases unmatched. The CDR3 is made up of 16 amino acids. This CDR3 reads CASSQVIAGLADTQYF. For the CDR3, the DNA is TGCGCCAGCAGCCAGGTTATAGCGGGATTGGCAGATACGCAGTATTTT.

This clonotype was found a few times. The V call is TRBV20-1, the J call TRBJ1-6, with a tentative D call TRBD1 (5 bases). The ends were cut back, 2 bases at V and 6 bases at J, with 11 bases in the middle. This CDR3 is 14 amino acids long. Germline V CDR1 and CDR2: DFQATT, SNEGSKA (reference sequence). CDR3 region: CSARPQGPNSPLHF. The CDR3 DNA sequence: TGCAGTGCTAGACCCCAGGGACCTAATTCACCCCTCCACTTT.

This clonotype was counted at least ten times. This sequence joins TRBV10-3 and TRBJ2-1, with TRBD1 matching 7 bases. J lost 5 bases, V lost 6 bases, and 7 bases had no gene match. Germline V gene data show CDR1 as ENHRY and CDR2 as SYGVKD. This CDR3 contains 14 residues. The CDR3 DNA follows: TGTGCCATCAGCGCAACAGGGGTAGACAATGAGCAGTTCTTC. This translates into CAISATGVDNEQFF.

The genes are TRBV19 and TRBJ2-7; D assignment may be TRBD1 or TRBD2 (5 bases each). The germline V and J ends were trimmed by 4 bases and 2 bases, with 9 bases remaining between them. The CDR3 covers 13 residues. CDR1 LNHDA and CDR2 SQIVND come from the germline V gene (reference sequence). Here the CDR3 DNA reads TGTGCCAGTAGTAGGGACGTCCCCTACGAGCAGTACTTC. It yields the protein CASSRDVPYEQYF.

This clonotype was counted a few times. The rearrangement uses TRBV28 and TRBJ2-5, with 7 positions matching TRBD2. With V trimmed by 5 bases and J by 3 bases, 12 bases remained unmatched. The CDR3 length is 16 residues. Germline V gives CDR1 MDHEN, CDR2 SYDVKM. The CDR3 DNA reads TGTGCCAGCAGTGGGGAAATCCCGGGAGGAAAAGAGACCCAGTACTTC. Its protein is CASSGEIPGGKETQYF.